A single sample is the source of the 11 T cell receptor beta chains below, sequenced in a study of regulatory T cells in long-lasting Graves disease. To make TCR beta libraries, researchers used iRepertoire HTBI primers and Arm-PCR of CDR3 regions. One entry per CDR3 protein results from TCRdb running MiXCR on the multiplex PCR reads. The repertoire holds hundreds of thousands of distinct CDR3 sequences, less than 25% seen once, with 20% in the top ten. Documented time point: persistent/refractory GD, antithyroid drugs over 5 years with positive TRAb. RNA from PBMCs was the source of the TCR library. The sample here was peripheral blood mononuclear cells (PBMCs), taken when the disease was refractory, from a patient treated with antithyroid drugs. The receptor source for this set is a female donor with Graves disease.

This clonotype was counted a few times. The rearrangement uses TRBV5-6 and TRBJ2-7; D ambiguous. Trimming stripped 4 bases from V and 3 bases from J, with 11 bases between. This CDR3 is 13 amino acids long. Germline V gives CDR1 SGHDT, CDR2 YYEEEE. The CDR3 region is CASSPSSDYEQYF. CDR3 coding DNA: TGTGCCAGCAGCCCCTCTTCGGACTACGAGCAGTACTTC. The full variable domain, with the rest looked up from reference TRBV5-6 and TRBJ2-7, is DAGVTQSPTHLIKTRGQQVTLRCSPKSGHDTVSWYQQALGQGPQFIFQYYEEEERQRGNFPDRFSGHQFPNYSSELNVNALLLGDSALYLCASSPSSDYEQYFGPGTRLTVT.

The chain is built from TRBV11-1 and TRBJ2-1; D could derive from TRBD1 or TRBD2 (5 bases each). The CDR3 sequence is 18 residues long. Trimming removed 0 bases from V and 7 bases from J, with 22 bases in between. Germline CDR1 reads SGHAT; CDR2 reads FQDESV (reference sequence). For the CDR3, the DNA is TGTGCCAGCAGCTTAGCCCAAAGTTTCGGGGCGGGCCGGAATGAGCAGTTCTTC. This encodes CASSLAQSFGAGRNEQFF.

This clonotype appeared a few times. The genes are TRBV7-9 and TRBJ1-2; the D is unclear. V was pared by 6 bases and J by 3 bases, with 11 bases between. The germline gives CDR1 SEHNR, CDR2 FQNEAQ (reference sequence). This CDR3 has 13 amino acids. This CDR3 reads CASRNSGDYGYTF. The DNA for the CDR3 is TGTGCCAGCAGAAATAGTGGGGACTATGGCTACACCTTC.

There are many counts of this clonotype. The V call is TRBV3-1, the J call TRBJ2-7, with D uncertain. The length of the CDR3 is 12 residues. Trimming cost V 2 bases and J 4 bases, with 6 bases left between them. Germline-derived CDR1 and CDR2 are LGHDT and YNNKEL (reference sequence). CDR3 sequence reads: CASSQNQYEQYF. The CDR3 coding sequence is TGTGCCAGCAGCCAAAATCAATACGAGCAGTACTTC.

Written as DNA, the CDR3 is TGTGCCAGCAGCTTAGAGCCTCAGGGTTACACTGAAGCTTTCTTT. It specifies CASSLEPQGYTEAFF. This rearrangement joins TRBV7-2 to TRBJ1-1, with D possibly TRBD1 on 5 matching bases. The germline V gene encodes CDR1 SGHTA and CDR2 FQGNSA. The CDR3 totals 15 residues. V was clipped by 1 base and J by 3 bases, with 12 bases between them.

Many counts were recorded for this clonotype. This chain uses TRBV11-2 with TRBJ2-5, with D possibly matching TRBD2 (7 bases). Germline CDR1 and CDR2: SGHAT and FQNNGV. The CDR3 totals 14 residues. Between the trimmed V and J ends, which lost 8 bases and 5 bases, there was a span of 18 bases. The CDR3 nucleotides are TGTGCCAGCTCCCTCTGGGGGGGGCAGGAGACCCAGTACTTC. It is translated as CASSLWGGQETQYF.

This clonotype has more than one count but fewer than ten. The chain recombines TRBV24-1 with TRBJ2-2; 7 bases are shared with TRBD1. The CDR3 is 18 amino acids. The germline V gene encodes CDR1 KGHDR and CDR2 SFDVKD. The V and J ends lost 5 bases and 0 bases, in that order; junction bases with no gene match: 11. Here the CDR3 reads CATSATWDSHTNTGELFF. As DNA, the CDR3 is TGTGCCACCAGTGCCACCTGGGACAGCCATACGAACACCGGGGAGCTGTTTTTT.

This clonotype occurred a few times. J is TRBJ1-5 and V is TRBV19; D is uncertain. From germline, CDR1 is LNHDA and CDR2 SQIVND (reference sequence). This CDR3 region has 14 residues. Trimming removed 7 bases at V and 3 bases at J, with 13 bases between. The CDR3 sequence: CASKREAANQPQHF. The DNA of the CDR3 is TGTGCCAGTAAAAGAGAGGCAGCCAATCAGCCCCAGCATTTT.

This clonotype showed up many times. The chain recombines TRBV29-1 with TRBJ2-5; 10 bases are shared with TRBD2. The germline V gene encodes CDR1 SQVTM and CDR2 ANQGSEA. The J segment lost 2 bases and the V segment lost 7 bases, leaving 4 bases of the junction unmatched. The CDR3 totals 13 residues. CDR3 region: CSAWTSGQETQYF. Written as DNA, the CDR3 is TGCAGCGCCTGGACTAGCGGACAAGAGACCCAGTACTTC.

Only a few counts were recorded for this clonotype. The CDR3 is CASSRGGSNTGELFF. In DNA, the CDR3 is TGTGCCAGTAGTAGAGGCGGGTCGAACACCGGGGAGCTGTTTTTT. The V call is TRBV19, the J call TRBJ2-2; tentative D call: TRBD2 (5 bases). Germline lookup yields CDR1 LNHDA and CDR2 SQIVND (reference sequence). The V gene lost 4 bases and the J gene lost 0 bases, with 9 bases spanning the gap. The CDR3 has 15 amino acids.

As regards this clonotype: It may be a read error: a sequence one base away is much more abundant. CDR3 sequence (DNA): TGTGCCAGCACAGGGTTCACCGGGGAGCTGTTTTTT. Amino acids: CASTGFTGELFF. The chain has TRBV12-3 or TRBV12-4 and TRBJ2-2; a weak D match, TRBD1 (5 bases). The CDR3 runs to 12 residues. Trimming stripped 7 bases from V and 4 bases from J, with 7 bases between.